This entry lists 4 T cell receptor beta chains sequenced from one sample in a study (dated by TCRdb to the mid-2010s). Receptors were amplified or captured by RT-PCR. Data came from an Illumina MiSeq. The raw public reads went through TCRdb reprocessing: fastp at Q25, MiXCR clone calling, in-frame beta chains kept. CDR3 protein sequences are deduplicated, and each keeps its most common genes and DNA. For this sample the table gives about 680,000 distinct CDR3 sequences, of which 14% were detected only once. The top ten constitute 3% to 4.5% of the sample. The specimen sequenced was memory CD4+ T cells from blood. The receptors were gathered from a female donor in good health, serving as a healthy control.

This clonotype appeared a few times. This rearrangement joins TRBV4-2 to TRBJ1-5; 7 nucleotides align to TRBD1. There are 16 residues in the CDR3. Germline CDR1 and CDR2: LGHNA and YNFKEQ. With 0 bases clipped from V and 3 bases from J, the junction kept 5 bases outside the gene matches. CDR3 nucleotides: TGTGCCAGCAGCCAAGATTTCGGGACAGTCAATCAGCCCCAGCATTTT. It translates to CASSQDFGTVNQPQHF.

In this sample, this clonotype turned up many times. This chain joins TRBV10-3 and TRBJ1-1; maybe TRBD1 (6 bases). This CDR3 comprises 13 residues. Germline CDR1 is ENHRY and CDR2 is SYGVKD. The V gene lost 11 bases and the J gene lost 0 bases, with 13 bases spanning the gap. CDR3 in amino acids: CASFQGLNTEAFF. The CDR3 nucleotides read TGTGCCTCATTTCAGGGGCTGAACACTGAAGCTTTCTTT.

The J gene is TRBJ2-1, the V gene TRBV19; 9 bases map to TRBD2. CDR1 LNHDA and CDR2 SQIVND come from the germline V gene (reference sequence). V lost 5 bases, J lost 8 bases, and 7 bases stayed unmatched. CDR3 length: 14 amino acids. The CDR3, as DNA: TGTGCCAGTAGTCTACCGGGACTAGCCGATGAGCAGTTCTTC. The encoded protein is CASSLPGLADEQFF.

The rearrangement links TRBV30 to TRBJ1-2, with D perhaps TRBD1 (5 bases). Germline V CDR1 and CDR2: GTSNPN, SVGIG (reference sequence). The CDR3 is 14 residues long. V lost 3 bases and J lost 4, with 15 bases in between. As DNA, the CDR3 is TGTGCCTGGAGGAGCGGACATAGTATCTATGGCTACACCTTC. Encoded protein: CAWRSGHSIYGYTF.